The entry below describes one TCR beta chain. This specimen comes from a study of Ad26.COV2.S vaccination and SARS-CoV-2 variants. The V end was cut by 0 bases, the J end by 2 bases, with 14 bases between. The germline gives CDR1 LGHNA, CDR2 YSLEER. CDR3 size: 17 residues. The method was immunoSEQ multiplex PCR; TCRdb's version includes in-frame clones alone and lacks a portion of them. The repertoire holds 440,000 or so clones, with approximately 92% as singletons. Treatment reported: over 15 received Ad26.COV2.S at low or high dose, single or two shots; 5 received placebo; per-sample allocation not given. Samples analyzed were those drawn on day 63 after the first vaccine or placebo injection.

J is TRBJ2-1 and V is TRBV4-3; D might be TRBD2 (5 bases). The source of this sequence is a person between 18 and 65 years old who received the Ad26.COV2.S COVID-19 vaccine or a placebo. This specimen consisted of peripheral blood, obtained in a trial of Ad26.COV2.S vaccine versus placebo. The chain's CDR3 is CASSQDVVGEPYNEQFF. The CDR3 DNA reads TGCGCCAGCAGCCAAGATGTAGTCGGGGAACCCTACAATGAGCAGTTCTTC.